Sequencing of this T cell receptor (beta chain) was carried out in a study of blood T cell repertoires in COVID-19. Study at large: Samples of COVID-19 (acute and convalescent) were obtained from the United States, Italy and Spain. PBMCs, B-cell-depleted T cells, or T cells were the source of the cDNA or gDNA that made up the material.

In the original analysis: Reference gene primer amplification gave nucleated cell count estimates. Produced via immunoSEQ multiplex PCR; TCRdb's table is partial and in-frame only. V, J and clone size are taken as reported in that table, and D and trimming were inferred from the DNA itself. This table holds around 380,000 clones, 81% found once. From germline, CDR1 is MDHEN and CDR2 SYDVKM. The V and J ends lost 6 bases and 6 bases, in that order; junction bases with no gene match: 8. This CDR3 contains 14 residues. The origin of this receptor is a human donor with acute or convalescent COVID-19. The donor label of this sample is uncertain. Sequencing used peripheral blood. The chain couples TRBV28 to TRBJ1-2; 9 bases agree with TRBD1. The CDR3 is CASRGQGSGDGYTF. The CDR3 bases are TGTGCCAGCAGGGGACAGGGCTCCGGCGATGGCTACACCTTC.